This T cell receptor (beta chain) stems from a study of cytomegalovirus exposure and HLA in healthy donors. The CDR3 spans 16 residues. Germline CDR1 and CDR2: MNHEY and SVGAGI. The J segment lost 3 bases and the V segment lost 4 bases, leaving 8 bases of the junction unmatched. PCR employed 60 Vbeta and 13 Jbeta primers. Sequencing was performed with immunoSEQ multiplex PCR; in TCRdb, only in-frame clones are kept and a portion is missing. The sample includes some 150,000 clones, about 75% of them seen just once. The sequenced sample was PBMCs. The chain couples TRBV6-5 to TRBJ2-3, with 9 bases lining up with TRBD2. The clonotype was recovered from a man aged 18 to 30 in good health and CMV-seronegative. The CDR3 region has the DNA TGTGCCAGCAGTTCTTTAGCGGGGGTCGGGACAGATACGCAGTATTTT. Protein sequence: CASSSLAGVGTDTQYF.